The source of this TCR beta chain is a study of blood T cell repertoires in COVID-19. Study-level information: PBMCs, B-cell-depleted T cells, or T cells were the source of the cDNA or gDNA that made up the material.

The method was immunoSEQ multiplex PCR; TCRdb's version includes in-frame clones alone and lacks a portion of them. Here the sample spans about 380,000 clones, 85% to 90% being singletons. With respect to this clone: At one boundary the junction diverges from the germline segment, which might be a read error.

Germline V gives CDR1 MNHNY, CDR2 SVGAGI (reference sequence). The CDR3 sequence is 14 residues long. The chain is built from TRBV6-6 and TRBJ1-6, with TRBD1 as a possible D gene (5 bases). This TCR was sampled from a woman younger than 30 who had recovered from COVID-19. Sequencing used PBMCs or T cells enriched from blood (not recorded which). CDR3 coding DNA: TGTGCCAGCCGAGCGCTGGGGCCCGGCTCACTCCTCCACTTT. This encodes CASRALGPGSLLHF.